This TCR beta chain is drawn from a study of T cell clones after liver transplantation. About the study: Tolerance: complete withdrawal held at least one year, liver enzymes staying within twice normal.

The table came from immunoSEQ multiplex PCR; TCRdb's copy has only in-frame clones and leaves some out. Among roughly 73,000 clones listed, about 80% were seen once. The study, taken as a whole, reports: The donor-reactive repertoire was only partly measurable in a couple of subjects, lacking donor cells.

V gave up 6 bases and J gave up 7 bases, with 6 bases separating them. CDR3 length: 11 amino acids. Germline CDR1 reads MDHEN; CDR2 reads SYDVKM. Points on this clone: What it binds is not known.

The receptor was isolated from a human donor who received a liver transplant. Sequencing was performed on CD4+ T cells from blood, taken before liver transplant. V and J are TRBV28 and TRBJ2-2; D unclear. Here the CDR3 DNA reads TGTGCCAGCAGGATGGGCGGGGAGCTGTTTTTT. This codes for CASRMGGELFF.